This is a list of T cell receptor beta chains from one sample in a study of PD-1 blockade in mismatch repair-deficient tumors. Profiled with immunoSEQ multiplex PCR; TCRdb holds only in-frame clones, not every one. The table records 55,000 to 85,000 clones, around 73% of them present only once. The sample was peripheral blood, taken 2 weeks after starting pembrolizumab. Receptors were obtained from an adult with mismatch repair-deficient cancer. Both conserved end residues are trimmed from each CDR3. Size tells how often a clone was seen (once, few, many) or the class of an expanded clone, and some rows leave it out.

size: .; length: 14; V: TRBV19; J: TRBJ1-3; CDR3: ASSHQNRGPGNTIY
size: once; length: 13; V: TRBV10-1; J: TRBJ2-1; CDR3: ASSPGLADHNEQF
size: .; length: 13; V: TRBV7-8; J: TRBJ2-2; CDR3: ASDRAGGETGELF
size: .; length: 14; V: TRBV7-8; J: TRBJ2-3; CDR3: ASSLAPGLTADTQY
size: .; length: 14; V: TRBV10-3; J: TRBJ1-5; CDR3: AISDDDPYSNQPQH
size: .; length: 13; V: TRBV5-4; J: TRBJ1-1; CDR3: ASSPMGTRGTEAF
size: few; length: 11; V: TRBV5-1; J: TRBJ1-5; CDR3: ASARTWDQPQH
size: .; length: 10; V: TRBV6-1; J: TRBJ1-2; CDR3: ASRDSNYGYT
size: once; length: 13; V: TRBV9; J: TRBJ2-7; CDR3: ASSPSGGSLYEQY
size: .; length: 12; V: TRBV19; J: TRBJ2-7; CDR3: ASSPPGQDYEQY
size: .; length: 11; V: TRBV7-9; J: TRBJ1-2; CDR3: ASSYQLRQGYT
size: .; length: 14; V: TRBV27; J: TRBJ2-6; CDR3: ASSPPRVSGANVLT
size: .; length: 12; V: TRBV14; J: TRBJ2-1; CDR3: ASSLSGQRNEQF
size: .; length: 15; V: TRBV5-6; J: TRBJ2-6; CDR3: ASSLNRKTWGANVLT
size: .; length: 13; V: TRBV5-1; J: TRBJ2-2; CDR3: ASSPGTANTGELF
size: few; length: 13; V: TRBV7-3; J: TRBJ2-7; CDR3: ASSLGQGNTYEQY
size: .; length: 13; V: TRBV10-3; J: TRBJ2-1; CDR3: AISVEGAAYNEQF
size: .; length: 9; V: TRBV28; J: TRBJ1-1; CDR3: ASSIAAGAF
size: .; length: 13; V: TRBV7-9; J: TRBJ2-1; CDR3: ASSQGLPPYNEQF
size: few; length: 13; V: TRBV6-4; J: TRBJ2-1; CDR3: ASRPSGRGNNEQF
size: few; length: 15; V: TRBV18; J: TRBJ1-1; CDR3: ASSPNLLSNGEPEAF
size: .; length: 13; V: TRBV6-5; J: TRBJ2-7; CDR3: AISPLGLRLYEQY
size: .; length: 13; V: TRBV9; J: TRBJ2-1; CDR3: ASSSGQGRPREQF
size: .; length: 12; V: TRBV27; J: TRBJ2-1; CDR3: ASSAGSSYNEQF
size: .; length: 11; V: TRBV29-1; J: TRBJ1-3; CDR3: SVETLLGNTIY
size: .; length: 16; V: TRBV30; J: TRBJ1-5; CDR3: AWSVGTALGGSNQPQH
size: .; length: 13; V: TRBV7-9; J: TRBJ2-1; CDR3: ASSFRLAARGEQF
size: .; length: 11; V: TRBV11-2; J: TRBJ2-1; CDR3: ASSLDLSYEQF
size: few; length: 11; V: TRBV29-1; J: TRBJ2-3; CDR3: SVEAGATDTQY
size: .; length: 12; V: TRBV5-1; J: TRBJ1-2; CDR3: ASSLVQGYYGYT
size: .; length: 15; V: TRBV11-3; J: TRBJ2-7; CDR3: ASSLDLGPGKIYEQY
size: .; length: 12; V: TRBV5-1; J: TRBJ2-7; CDR3: ASSLGQGGYEQY
size: .; length: 14; V: TRBV19; J: TRBJ1-5; CDR3: ASRVVQGDWNQPQH